This entry describes one T cell receptor beta chain. The entry originates in a study of blood T cell repertoires in COVID-19. Whole-study context: Sites in the United States, Italy and Spain provided acute and convalescent COVID-19 samples. Sources were T cells, B-cell-depleted T cells, or PBMCs; the material itself was cDNA or gDNA.

As handled by the study authors: Estimation of nucleated cell counts relied on the amplification of reference gene primers. Generated by immunoSEQ multiplex PCR, the TCRdb table keeps only in-frame clones and is missing some. V and J calls and clone size come straight from that table; D and trimming were deduced from the DNA. The sample includes 70,000 to 75,000 clones, more than 80% seen only once; the top ten take roughly 20%. This clonotype was sampled from a woman in her seventies with acute or convalescent COVID-19. What was sequenced was peripheral blood.

CDR3 DNA sequence: TGTGCCAGTAGTAAGACTAGCGGGAGACCGAATGAGCAGTTCTTC. Its translation is CASSKTSGRPNEQFF. This chain joins TRBV19 and TRBJ2-1, with 12 nucleotides matching TRBD2. Per germline, CDR1 LNHDA and CDR2 SQIVND (reference sequence). The ends lost 4 bases at V and 7 bases at J; junction bases unmatched: 5. There are 15 residues in the CDR3.